The source of this T cell receptor beta chain is a study of T cell repertoires in cytomegalovirus infection (dated by TCRdb to 2018 to 2020). About the full investigation: Alongside well-studied HLA-B-restricted epitopes, the peptide stimulations were aimed at recently identified HLA-C-restricted CMV epitopes, whose presentation resists viral immunomodulation. Donor HLA type was relevant to the analysis, as public TCR beta signatures indicated carriage of CMV infection together with the matching HLA type.

This clonotype was seen more than once but under ten times. Its antigen is unknown. Per-base quality was not reported, and no clone a single base away is much larger than it. Study-level results and caveats: In both this cohort and an independent cohort of 352 donors, the cumulative frequency of public TCR beta family members distinguished carriers of CMV infection plus the relevant HLA type. The ex vivo response was dominated by HLA-C-restricted CMV-specific TCR beta clonotypes, which also provided the single most frequent clonotype in two of eight donors.

The treatment or condition label here, explained by the study, means: in vitro stimulation with specific CMV peptide epitopes to enrich CMV-specific T cells. TCRdb lists the instrument as Illumina HiSeq 1500. The raw public data were reprocessed by TCRdb itself: fastp quality trimming at Q25, MiXCR clonotype calling, in-frame beta chains only. Entries are consolidated by CDR3 protein sequence, retaining the most common genes and DNA. For this sample the table gives approximately 100,000 distinct CDR3 sequences, of which about 28% were detected only once. In total, the top ten clones hold approximately 78% of the sample. Trimming takes 6 bases from V and 2 bases from J, and the germline ends sit 27 bases apart. Inclusive of the bounding cysteine and phenylalanine, the CDR3 is 18 residues long. Here the CDR3 DNA is all that survives: 54 bases in frame from base 1. From the germline V gene (reference sequence), CDR1 is DFQATT and CDR2 is SNEGSKA.

This clonotype was sampled from a human donor in good health (CMV status not recorded). Some clones in this sample may be carry-over from other donors' samples. Recombination connected TRBV20-1 to TRBJ2-3; TRBD2 is a weak D gene call, 6 bases matching. This sample comprised CD8+ T cells from cultured PBMCs, obtained from culture after CMV antigen stimulation. The sequence in DNA is TGCAGTGCATCCGTGCACCGCGGGGAGCGGACGACCACAGATACGCAGTATTTT. Its protein is CSASVHRGERTTTDTQYF.